This TCR beta chain is drawn from a study of OX40 agonist ivuxolimab in advanced cancers. This clone was counted a few times. Libraries were prepared by immunoSEQ multiplex PCR; TCRdb keeps only in-frame clonotypes and omits some of them. The sample holds some 80,000 clones; 85% to 90% are singletons and the top ten take around 0.54%. Germline V gene data show CDR1 as MNHEY and CDR2 as SVGAGI. CDR3 length equals 15 residues. The V and J ends lost 2 bases and 0 bases respectively, with 10 bases between them. This chain uses TRBV6-5 with TRBJ1-2; D uncertain. The source of this sequence is an adult with an advanced solid tumor such as melanoma, head and neck, liver or kidney cancer. Source: CD4+ or CD8+ T cells sorted from blood, taken in a trial of the OX40 agonist ivuxolimab. This CDR3 is CASSYIPDSNYGYTF. DNA of the CDR3: TGTGCCAGCAGTTACATTCCTGATTCTAACTATGGCTACACCTTC.